This T cell receptor beta chain was observed in a study of cytomegalovirus exposure and HLA in healthy donors. A note on this clone: No antigen is known for it.

All donors participated as healthy donors of bone marrow. With 7 bases removed from V and 8 bases from J, the gap between germline ends came to 21 bases. Germline V gene data show CDR1 as SEHNR and CDR2 as FQNEAQ (reference sequence). The CDR3 sequence is 15 residues long. General study findings and limits: According to the study, some 160 TCR beta chains were cytomegalovirus-associated. Researchers left out some V segments, among them TRBV6-2 and TRBV6-3, as indistinguishable. Presence/absence analyses took donor sequencing depth as roughly uniform.

PCR was performed using 60 Vbeta and 13 Jbeta primers. Sequenced by immunoSEQ multiplex PCR; TCRdb stores in-frame clones only, minus some. The sample consists of roughly 98,000 clones, roughly 77% of them appearing once. This receptor was identified in a man between 40 and 49 years old in good health and CMV-seronegative. Source material: PBMCs. This chain connects TRBV7-9 to TRBJ2-1, with D possibly being TRBD1 (6 bases). CDR3 sequence: CASTWGLASLHEQFF. The CDR3 DNA reads as TGTGCCAGCACCTGGGGGCTAGCCAGTTTGCATGAGCAGTTCTTC.